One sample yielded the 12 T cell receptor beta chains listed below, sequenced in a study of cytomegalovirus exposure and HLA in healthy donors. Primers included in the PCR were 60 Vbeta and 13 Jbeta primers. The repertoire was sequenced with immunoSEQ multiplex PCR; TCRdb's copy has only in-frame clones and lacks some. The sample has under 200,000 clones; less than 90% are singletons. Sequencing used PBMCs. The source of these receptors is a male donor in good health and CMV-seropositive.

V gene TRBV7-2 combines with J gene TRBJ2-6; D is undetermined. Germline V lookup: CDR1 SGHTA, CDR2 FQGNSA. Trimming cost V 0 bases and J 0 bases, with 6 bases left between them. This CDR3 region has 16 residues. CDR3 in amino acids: CASSLAHNSGANVLTF. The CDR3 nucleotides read TGTGCCAGCAGCTTAGCGCACAACTCTGGGGCCAACGTCCTGACTTTC.

CDR3 nucleotides: TGTGCCAGCAGCTTCCCGAATCAGCCCCAGCATTTT. It yields the protein CASSFPNQPQHF. The chain employs TRBV7-2 and TRBJ1-5, with D unclear. The germline V gene has CDR1 SGHTA and CDR2 FQGNSA. The length of the CDR3 is 12 residues. V was trimmed by 3 bases and J by 4 bases, leaving 4 bases between them.

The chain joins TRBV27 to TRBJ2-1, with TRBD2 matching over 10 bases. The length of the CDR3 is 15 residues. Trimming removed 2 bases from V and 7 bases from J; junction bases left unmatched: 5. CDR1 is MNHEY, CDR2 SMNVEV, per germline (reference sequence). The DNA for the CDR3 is TGTGCCAGCAGTTTACACCCTAGCGGGAGAAATGAGCAGTTCTTC. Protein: CASSLHPSGRNEQFF.

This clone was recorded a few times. The chain's CDR3 is CASSLDFSGRDSEQFF. The CDR3 bases are TGTGCCAGCAGCTTAGATTTTAGCGGGAGGGATAGTGAGCAGTTCTTC. The rearrangement joins TRBV11-3 to TRBJ2-1; the match to TRBD2 covers 11 bases. Germline V lookup: CDR1 SGHNT, CDR2 YENEEA. Losses at the gene ends were 0 bases for V and 9 bases for J; bases not matched to a gene: 7. The CDR3 is 16 amino acids.

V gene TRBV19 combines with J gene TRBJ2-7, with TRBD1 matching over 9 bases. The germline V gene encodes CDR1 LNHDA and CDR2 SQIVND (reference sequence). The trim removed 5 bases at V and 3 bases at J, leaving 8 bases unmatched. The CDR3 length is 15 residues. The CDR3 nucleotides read TGTGCCAGTAGTCTTCCGGGGACAGGGTTCTACGAGCAGTACTTC. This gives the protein CASSLPGTGFYEQYF.

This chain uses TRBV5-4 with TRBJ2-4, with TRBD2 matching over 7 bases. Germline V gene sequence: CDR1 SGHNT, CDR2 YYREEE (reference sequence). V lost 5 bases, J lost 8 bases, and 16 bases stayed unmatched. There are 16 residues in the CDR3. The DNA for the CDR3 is TGTGCCAGCAGATCCGACCCCGGACGGGGGAGGGACATTCAGTACTTC. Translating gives CASRSDPGRGRDIQYF.

The CDR3 DNA reads TGTGCCAGCAGCTTACTAGCGGGGAATAATGAGCAGTTCTTC. Translated: CASSLLAGNNEQFF. The V and J genes are TRBV7-9 and TRBJ2-1, with 9 bases lining up with TRBD2. The CDR3 has 14 amino acids. Germline V gene sequence: CDR1 SEHNR, CDR2 FQNEAQ (reference sequence). Trimming removed 2 bases from V and 7 bases from J; junction bases left unmatched: 3. The full variable domain, in which reference TRBV7-9 and TRBJ2-1 provide the parts outside the CDR3, is DTGVSQNPRHKITKRGQNVTFRCDPISEHNRLYWYRQTLGQGPEFLTYFQNEAQLEKSRLLSDRFSAERPKGSFSTLEIQRTEQGDSAMYLCASSLLAGNNEQFFGPGTRLTVL.

The CDR3 loop is CASSLDRVVYEQYF. The CDR3 nucleotides read TGTGCCAGCAGTTTGGACAGGGTGGTATACGAGCAGTACTTC. The chain links TRBV28 to TRBJ2-7; TRBD1 aligns across 8 bases. This CDR3 is 14 amino acids long. Trimming cost V 3 bases and J 4 bases; bases outside gene matches: 5. Germline V gene sequence: CDR1 MDHEN, CDR2 SYDVKM.

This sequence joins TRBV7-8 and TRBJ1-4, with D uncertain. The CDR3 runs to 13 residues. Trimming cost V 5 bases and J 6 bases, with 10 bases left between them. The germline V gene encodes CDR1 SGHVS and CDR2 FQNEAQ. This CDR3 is CASSPIPDEKLFF. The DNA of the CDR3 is TGTGCCAGCAGCCCCATCCCGGATGAAAAACTGTTTTTT.

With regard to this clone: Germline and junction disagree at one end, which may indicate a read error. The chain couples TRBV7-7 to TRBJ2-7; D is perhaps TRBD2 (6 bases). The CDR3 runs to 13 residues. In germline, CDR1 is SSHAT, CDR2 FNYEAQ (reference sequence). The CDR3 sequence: CASSLGRSYEQYF. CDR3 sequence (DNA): TGTGCTAGCAGCTTAGGGAGGTCCTACGAGCAGTACTTC.

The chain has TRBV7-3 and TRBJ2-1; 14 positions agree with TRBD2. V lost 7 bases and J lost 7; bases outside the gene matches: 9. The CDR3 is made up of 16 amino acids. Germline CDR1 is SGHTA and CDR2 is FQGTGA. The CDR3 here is CASNRGGTSGSNEQFF. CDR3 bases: TGTGCCAGCAACCGGGGCGGGACTAGCGGGAGTAATGAGCAGTTCTTC.

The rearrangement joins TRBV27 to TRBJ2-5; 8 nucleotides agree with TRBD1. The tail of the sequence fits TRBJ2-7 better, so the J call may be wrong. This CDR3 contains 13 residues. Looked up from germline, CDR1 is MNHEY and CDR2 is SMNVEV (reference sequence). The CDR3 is CASSNRGWYEQYF. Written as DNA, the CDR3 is TGTGCCAGCAGTAACAGGGGGTGGTACGAGCAGTACTTC.